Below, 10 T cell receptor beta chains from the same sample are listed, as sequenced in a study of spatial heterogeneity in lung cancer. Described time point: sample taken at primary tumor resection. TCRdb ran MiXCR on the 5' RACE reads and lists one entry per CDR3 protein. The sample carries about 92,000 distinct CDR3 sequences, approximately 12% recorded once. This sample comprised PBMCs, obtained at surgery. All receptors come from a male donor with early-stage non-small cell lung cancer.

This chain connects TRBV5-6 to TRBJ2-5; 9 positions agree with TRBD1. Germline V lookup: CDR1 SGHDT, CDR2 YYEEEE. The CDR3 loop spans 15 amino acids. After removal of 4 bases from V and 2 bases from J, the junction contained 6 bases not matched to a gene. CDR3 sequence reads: CASSRDRVLQETQYF. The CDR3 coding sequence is TGTGCCAGCAGCAGGGACAGGGTCCTTCAAGAGACCCAGTACTTC. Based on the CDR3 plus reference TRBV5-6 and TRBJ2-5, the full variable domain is DAGVTQSPTHLIKTRGQQVTLRCSPKSGHDTVSWYQQALGQGPQFIFQYYEEEERQRGNFPDRFSGHQFPNYSSELNVNALLLGDSALYLCASSRDRVLQETQYFGPGTRLLVL.

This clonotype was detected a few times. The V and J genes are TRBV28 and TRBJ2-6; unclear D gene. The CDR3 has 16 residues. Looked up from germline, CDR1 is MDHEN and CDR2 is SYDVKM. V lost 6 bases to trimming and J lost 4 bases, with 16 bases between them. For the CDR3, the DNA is TGTGCCAGCAGCGAACACCCGAGTCTGGGGGCCAACGTCCTGACTTTC. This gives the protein CASSEHPSLGANVLTF. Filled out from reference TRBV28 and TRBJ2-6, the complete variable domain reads DVKVTQSSRYLVKRTGEKVFLECVQDMDHENMFWYRQDPGLGLRLIYFSYDVKMKEKGDIPEGYSVSREKKERFSLILESASTNQTSMYLCASSEHPSLGANVLTFGAGSRLTVL.

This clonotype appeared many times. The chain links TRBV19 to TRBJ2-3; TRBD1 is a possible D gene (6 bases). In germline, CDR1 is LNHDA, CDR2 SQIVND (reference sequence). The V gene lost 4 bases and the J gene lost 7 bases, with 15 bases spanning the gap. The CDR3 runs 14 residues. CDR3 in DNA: TGTGCCAGTAGTAGAACCACAGGGAAGCATACGCAGTATTTT. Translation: CASSRTTGKHTQYF.

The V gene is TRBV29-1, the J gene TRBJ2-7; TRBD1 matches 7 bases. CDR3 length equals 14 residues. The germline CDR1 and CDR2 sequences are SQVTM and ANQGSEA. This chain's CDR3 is CTDYGQAFTYEQYF. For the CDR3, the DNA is TGCACTGATTACGGACAGGCCTTCACTTACGAGCAGTACTTC.

DNA of the CDR3: TGTGCCAGCAGTTACCCTGACTACTCCTACGAGCAGTACTTC. This encodes CASSYPDYSYEQYF. The rearrangement joins TRBV6-2 or TRBV6-3 to TRBJ2-7; TRBD2 might be the D (5 bases). V lost 2 bases and J lost 0, with 8 bases in between. CDR3 length: 14 residues. CDR1 and CDR2 (germline): MNHEY, SVGEGT.

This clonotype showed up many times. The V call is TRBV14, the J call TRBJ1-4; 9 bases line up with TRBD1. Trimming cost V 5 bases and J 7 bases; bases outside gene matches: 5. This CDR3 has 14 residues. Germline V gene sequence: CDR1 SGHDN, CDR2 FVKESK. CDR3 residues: CASSAWTGVEKLFF. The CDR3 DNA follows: TGTGCCAGCAGCGCCTGGACAGGGGTTGAAAAACTGTTTTTT.

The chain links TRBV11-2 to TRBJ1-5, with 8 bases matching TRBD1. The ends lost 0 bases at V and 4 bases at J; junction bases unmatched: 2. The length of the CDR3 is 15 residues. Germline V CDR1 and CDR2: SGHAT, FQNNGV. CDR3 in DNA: TGTGCCAGCAGCTTAGATACAGGGGGGAATCAGCCCCAGCATTTT. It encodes CASSLDTGGNQPQHF.

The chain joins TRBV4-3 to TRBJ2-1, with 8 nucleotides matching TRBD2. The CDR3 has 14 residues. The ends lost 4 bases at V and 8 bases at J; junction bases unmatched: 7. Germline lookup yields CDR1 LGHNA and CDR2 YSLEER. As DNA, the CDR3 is TGCGCCAGCAGCCTCAACTCGCGGGGGGATGAGCAGTTCTTC. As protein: CASSLNSRGDEQFF.

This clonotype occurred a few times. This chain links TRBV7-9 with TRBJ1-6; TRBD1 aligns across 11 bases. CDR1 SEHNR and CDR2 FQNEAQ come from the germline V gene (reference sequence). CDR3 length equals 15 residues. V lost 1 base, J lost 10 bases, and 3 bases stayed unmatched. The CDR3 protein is CASSLEGTGGSPLHF. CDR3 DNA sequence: TGTGCCAGCAGCTTAGAAGGGACAGGGGGATCACCCCTCCACTTT.

CDR3 amino acids: CASSQGGMAEQYF. In DNA form, the CDR3 reads TGTGCCAGCAGCCAGGGAGGGATGGCCGAGCAGTACTTC. V gene TRBV27 combines with J gene TRBJ2-7, with TRBD2 matching over 7 bases. Germline V gene sequence: CDR1 MNHEY, CDR2 SMNVEV (reference sequence). The CDR3 is made up of 13 amino acids. Trimming took 6 bases from V and 6 from J; bases not matched to a gene: 8.